One T cell receptor beta chain is described in this entry. In building TCR beta libraries, iRepertoire HTBI primers were used together with Arm-PCR of CDR3 regions. From the multiplex PCR reads, TCRdb called clonotypes with MiXCR, one entry per CDR3 protein. The profile covers over 350,000 distinct CDR3 sequences, with roughly 20% appearing a single time and less than 25% taken by the ten largest. This specimen comes from a study of regulatory T cells in long-lasting Graves disease. As for time point: persistent/refractory GD, antithyroid drugs over 5 years with positive TRAb. RNA isolated from PBMCs was used to make the TCR library. Trimming stripped 4 bases from V and 2 bases from J, with 15 bases between. The V gene's germline CDR1 is MGHRA and CDR2 YSYEKL. The CDR3 length is 15 residues.

V is TRBV4-1 and J is TRBJ2-7; TRBD2 might be the D (6 bases). The material was peripheral blood mononuclear cells (PBMCs), obtained when the disease was refractory, from a patient treated with antithyroid drugs. The origin of this receptor is a female donor with Graves disease. The CDR3 sequence is CASSPRDSGAYEQYF. The DNA for the CDR3 is TGCGCCAGCAGCCCCCGGGATAGCGGAGCCTACGAGCAGTACTTC.